The 18 T cell receptor beta chains below come from one sample, sequenced in a study of T cell repertoires in cytomegalovirus infection. TCRdb passed the reads through MiXCR, listing each CDR3 protein once. The data contain roughly 600,000 distinct CDR3 sequences, roughly 26% of them seen just once; the ten biggest clones take up around 7.6%. The sequenced sample consisted of CD8+ T cells from PBMCs. These receptors came from a human donor in good health (CMV status not recorded). Some clones in this sample may be carry-over from other donors' samples.

This clonotype was found a few times. V usage is TRBV12-3 or TRBV12-4 and J usage is TRBJ1-1, with a weak D call TRBD1 (5 bases). The CDR3 has 15 amino acids. Trimming cost V 6 bases and J 5 bases, with 19 bases left between them. This chain's CDR3 is CASRSKPRWGTEAFF. The CDR3 DNA reads TGTGCCAGCAGGTCCAAGCCACGTTGGGGGACTGAAGCTTTCTTT.

This clonotype was seen a few times. The genes are TRBV29-1 and TRBJ2-7; D is perhaps TRBD2 (6 bases). From germline, CDR1 is SQVTM and CDR2 ANQGSEA. This CDR3 has 15 amino acids. V gave up 0 bases and J gave up 6 bases, with 18 bases separating them. The CDR3 DNA follows: TGCAGCGTTGAAGATCGCGGGACTCATCTCGCCGAGCAGTACTTC. Translated, it gives CSVEDRGTHLAEQYF.

In its sample, this clonotype was seen many times. This sequence joins TRBV7-6 and TRBJ2-2; D possibly corresponds to TRBD2 (6 bases). Germline-derived CDR1 and CDR2 are SGHVS and FNYEAQ. Trimming took off 4 bases at V and 3 bases at J, with 15 bases between the two ends. This CDR3 has 16 residues. The CDR3 protein is CASSSEAGPYTGELFF. CDR3 nucleotide sequence: TGTGCCAGCAGCTCAGAGGCGGGGCCCTACACCGGGGAGCTGTTTTTT.

This clonotype has more than one count but fewer than ten. The chain has TRBV20-1 and TRBJ2-7, with D maybe TRBD2 (6 bases). The V gene lost 5 bases and the J gene lost 5 bases, with 22 bases spanning the gap. There are 15 residues in the CDR3. Looked up from germline, CDR1 is DFQATT and CDR2 is SNEGSKA (reference sequence). The CDR3 coding sequence is TGCAGTGCTGGGAGGACTCTAGGCGGGGCGGACGAGCAGTACTTC. This codes for CSAGRTLGGADEQYF.

The J gene is TRBJ1-5, the V gene TRBV28, with D unclear. Germline V gives CDR1 MDHEN, CDR2 SYDVKM. The CDR3 extends over 13 amino acids. V dropped 10 bases and J dropped 3 bases, with 13 bases sitting between them. As DNA, the CDR3 is TGTGCCATCCAAGGAGGTGCCAATCAGCCCCAGCATTTT. As protein: CAIQGGANQPQHF.

This clonotype was counted at least ten times. The genes are TRBV28 and TRBJ1-6, with D perhaps matching TRBD1 (6 bases). The V and J ends lost 4 bases and 4 bases respectively, with 20 bases between them. This CDR3 is 18 amino acids long. Germline V gene sequence: CDR1 MDHEN, CDR2 SYDVKM. As DNA, the CDR3 is TGTGCCAGCAGTTCGGGGGGGGGGGGCGAAATTTATAATTCACCCCTCCACTTT. Encoded protein: CASSSGGGGEIYNSPLHF. Full variable domain (remainder filled in from reference TRBV28 and TRBJ1-6): DVKVTQSSRYLVKRTGEKVFLECVQDMDHENMFWYRQDPGLGLRLIYFSYDVKMKEKGDIPEGYSVSREKKERFSLILESASTNQTSMYLCASSSGGGGEIYNSPLHFGNGTRLTVT.

The V gene is TRBV6-2 or TRBV6-3, the J gene TRBJ2-3; 11 bases line up with TRBD2. The CDR3 is 17 amino acids. Looked up from germline, CDR1 is MNHEY and CDR2 is SVGEGT. The junction had 7 bases not matched to a gene; V was cut back by 4 bases and J by 1 base. The CDR3 region has the DNA TGTGCCAGCAGTTCCCTTGAGACTAGCGGGGGCACAGATACGCAGTATTTT. Translated, it gives CASSSLETSGGTDTQYF.

V gene TRBV24-1 combines with J gene TRBJ1-5; weak D call: TRBD1 (5 bases). V was clipped by 5 bases and J by 3 bases, with 10 bases between them. Germline CDR1 and CDR2: KGHDR and SFDVKD. This CDR3 is 14 amino acids long. The CDR3 bases are TGTGCCACCAGTGCTCAGGGATACAATCAGCCCCAGCATTTT. This codes for CATSAQGYNQPQHF.

J is TRBJ2-6 and V is TRBV29-1, with D hard to call. CDR1 SQVTM and CDR2 ANQGSEA come from the germline V gene. Between the trimmed V and J ends, which lost 6 bases and 4 bases, there was a span of 10 bases. The CDR3 extends over 13 amino acids. CDR3 residues: CSVGTAGANVLTF. The DNA for the CDR3 is TGCAGCGTCGGAACCGCCGGGGCCAACGTCCTGACTTTC.

CDR3 DNA: TGCAGTGGAGCGGGGGTCCTCTCTAGCACAGATACGCAGTATTTT. It specifies CSGAGVLSSTDTQYF. This chain connects TRBV20-1 to TRBJ2-3, with 8 bases fitting TRBD2. The length of the CDR3 is 15 residues. The germline V gene has CDR1 DFQATT and CDR2 SNEGSKA (reference sequence). V was pared by 7 bases and J by 0 bases, with 9 bases of the junction left unmatched.

This clonotype has a handful of counts. V gene TRBV2 combines with J gene TRBJ2-1, with TRBD1 identical over 7 bases. The CDR3 length is 14 residues. CDR1 is SNHLY and CDR2 is FYNNEI in the germline V gene. Unmatched junction bases numbered 8, after V lost 0 bases and J lost 12 bases. CDR3 nucleotides: TGTGCCAGCAGTGAAGCTGGGAAGGGGGCTCGGCAGTTCTTC. Protein: CASSEAGKGARQFF.

This clonotype has at least ten counts. V gene TRBV19 combines with J gene TRBJ2-5; 8 positions agree with TRBD1. The CDR3 runs 17 residues. Germline loops: CDR1 LNHDA, CDR2 SQIVND (reference sequence). V lost 3 bases, J lost 4 bases, and 13 bases stayed unmatched. The CDR3 DNA sequence: TGTGCCAGTAGTATGTACCCCCCTCGGACAGGGCGAGAGACCCAGTACTTC. Translated, it gives CASSMYPPRTGRETQYF.

This chain joins TRBV6-4 and TRBJ1-1; D gene unclear. The CDR3 contains 13 residues. Germline-derived CDR1 and CDR2 are MRHNA and SNTAGT. Trimming cost V 5 bases and J 5 bases, with 12 bases left between them. The CDR3 DNA reads TGTGCCAGCAGTTCAGGCCTAGGGACTGAAGCTTTCTTT. This encodes CASSSGLGTEAFF.

The gene calls are TRBV7-6 and TRBJ1-2, with D possibly matching TRBD1 (5 bases). CDR1 and CDR2 (germline): SGHVS, FNYEAQ. V was shortened by 3 bases and J by 5 bases, with 13 bases between the two germline ends. The CDR3 length is 14 residues. The chain's CDR3 is CASSLPTAFYGYTF. CDR3 nucleotide sequence: TGTGCCAGCAGCTTGCCGACAGCCTTTTATGGCTACACCTTC.

The V gene is TRBV4-3, the J gene TRBJ2-1, with 7 bases that match TRBD2. The CDR3 consists of 15 residues. Germline CDR1 reads LGHNA; CDR2 reads YSLEER. V shed 3 bases, J shed 6 bases, and the junction held 8 bases outside the gene matches. The CDR3 region has the DNA TGCGCCAGCAGCCAGCAGCGGGGTTCGGGCAATGAGCAGTTCTTC. Translated, it gives CASSQQRGSGNEQFF.

This clonotype was detected only a few times. This chain joins TRBV5-5 and TRBJ2-7; 8 nucleotides agree with TRBD1. This CDR3 has 13 residues. CDR1 is SGHKS and CDR2 is YYEKEE in the germline V gene (reference sequence). V was pared by 6 bases and J by 3 bases, with 5 bases of the junction left unmatched. As DNA, the CDR3 is TGTGCCAGCATCGGGACAGGAATCTACGAGCAGTACTTC. Its translation: CASIGTGIYEQYF.

This clonotype was seen more than once but under ten times. The rearrangement links TRBV20-1 to TRBJ2-3, with D possibly TRBD2 on 5 matching bases. CDR1 and CDR2 from the germline V gene are DFQATT and SNEGSKA (reference sequence). With 0 bases removed from V and 2 bases from J, the gap between germline ends came to 9 bases. The CDR3 is 14 amino acids. The CDR3 loop is CSARDLATTDTQYF. Here the CDR3 DNA reads TGCAGTGCTAGAGACTTAGCGACCACAGATACGCAGTATTTT.

This clonotype was picked up a small number of times. The chain joins TRBV7-8 to TRBJ2-7, with D maybe TRBD1 (6 bases). CDR1 is SGHVS and CDR2 is FQNEAQ in the germline V gene. Trimming took off 2 bases at V and 2 bases at J, with 25 bases between the two ends. The CDR3 is 19 amino acids. As DNA, the CDR3 is TGTGCCAGCAGCTTATATGATCGGACAGAGCTACTTAATCCCTACGAGCAGTACGTC. Amino acids: CASSLYDRTELLNPYEQYV.